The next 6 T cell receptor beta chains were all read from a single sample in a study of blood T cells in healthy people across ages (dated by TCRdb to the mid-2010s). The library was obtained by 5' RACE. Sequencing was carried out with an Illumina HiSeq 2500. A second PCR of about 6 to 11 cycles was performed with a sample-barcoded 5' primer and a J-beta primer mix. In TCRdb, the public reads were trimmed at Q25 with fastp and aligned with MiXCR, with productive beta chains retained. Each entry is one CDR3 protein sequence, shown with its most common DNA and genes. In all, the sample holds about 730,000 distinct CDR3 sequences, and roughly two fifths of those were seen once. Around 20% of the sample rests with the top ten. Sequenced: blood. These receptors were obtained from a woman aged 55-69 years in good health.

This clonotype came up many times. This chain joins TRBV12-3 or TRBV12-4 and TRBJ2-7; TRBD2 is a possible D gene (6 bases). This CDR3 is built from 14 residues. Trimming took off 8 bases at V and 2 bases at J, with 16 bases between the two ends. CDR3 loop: CASRPSGVPYEQYF. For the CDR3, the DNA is TGTGCCAGCCGTCCATCGGGGGTTCCCTACGAGCAGTACTTC.

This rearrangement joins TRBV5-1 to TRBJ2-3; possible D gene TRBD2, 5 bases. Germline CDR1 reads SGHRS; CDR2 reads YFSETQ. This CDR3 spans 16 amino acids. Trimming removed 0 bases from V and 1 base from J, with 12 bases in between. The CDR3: CASSLEPDGGTDTQYF. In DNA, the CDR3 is TGCGCCAGCAGCTTGGAACCCGACGGGGGCACAGATACGCAGTATTTT.

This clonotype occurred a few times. CDR3 residues: CSARVGGGAYNSPLHF. The DNA of the CDR3 is TGCAGTGCTAGAGTAGGAGGAGGGGCCTATAATTCACCCCTCCACTTT. The V and J genes are TRBV20-1 and TRBJ1-6; D possibly corresponds to TRBD1 (5 bases). V lost 1 base and J 2 bases, leaving 12 bases between the germline ends. The CDR3 is 16 amino acids. Germline CDR1 and CDR2: DFQATT and SNEGSKA (reference sequence).

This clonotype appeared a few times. DNA for the CDR3: TGCGCCAGCAGCTTGATCGGTCAGGCCGTAGGCGCAGATACGCAGTATTTT. Translated: CASSLIGQAVGADTQYF. This chain connects TRBV5-1 to TRBJ2-3; no clear D. This CDR3 is built from 17 residues. Between the trimmed V and J ends, which lost 1 base and 4 bases, there was a span of 19 bases. CDR1 is SGHRS, CDR2 YFSETQ, per germline. The full variable domain, in which reference TRBV5-1 and TRBJ2-3 provide the parts outside the CDR3, is KAGVTQTPRYLIKTRGQQVTLSCSPISGHRSVSWYQQTPGQGLQFLFEYFSETQRNKGNFPGRFSGRQFSNSRSEMNVSTLELGDSALYLCASSLIGQAVGADTQYFGPGTRLTVL.

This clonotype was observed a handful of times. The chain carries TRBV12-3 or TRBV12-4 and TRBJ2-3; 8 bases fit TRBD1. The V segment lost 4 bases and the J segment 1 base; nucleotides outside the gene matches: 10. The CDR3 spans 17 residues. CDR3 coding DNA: TGTGCCAGCAGTTCCCGGGACAGGAGTATCGGCACAGATACGCAGTATTTT. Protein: CASSSRDRSIGTDTQYF.

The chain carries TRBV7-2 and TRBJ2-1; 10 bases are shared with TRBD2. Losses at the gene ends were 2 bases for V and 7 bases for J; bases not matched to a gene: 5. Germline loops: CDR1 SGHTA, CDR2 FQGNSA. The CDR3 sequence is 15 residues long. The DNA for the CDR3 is TGTGCCAGCAGCTTAAAGTCTAGCGGGAGAAATGAGCAGTTCTTC. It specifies CASSLKSSGRNEQFF.